Shown below are 28 T cell receptor beta chains from a single sample sequenced in a study of shared clonotypes between healthy human individuals. Profiling relied on immunoSEQ multiplex PCR, and the TCRdb table lists in-frame clones only, not all of them. The profile covers about 1,500,000 clones, with roughly 96% appearing a single time and roughly 1.2% taken by the ten largest. The sample consisted of naive CD4+ T cells sorted from blood. The subset here: CD45RA+ positively selected. The receptors shown here come from a man under 40 in good health.

The chain combines TRBV30 with TRBJ1-2; D may be TRBD1 (5 bases). Germline assignment: CDR1 GTSNPN and CDR2 SVGIG (reference sequence). The CDR3 spans 13 residues. Trimming stripped 1 base from V and 3 bases from J, with 9 bases between. CDR3 DNA sequence: TGTGCCTGGAGTGGGGGGGTGGACTATGGCTACACCTTC. Amino acid sequence: CAWSGGVDYGYTF.

This chain connects TRBV6-5 to TRBJ2-2, with TRBD2 matching over 12 bases. This CDR3 has 15 residues. Trimming cost V 6 bases and J 2 bases; bases outside gene matches: 1. In germline, CDR1 is MNHEY, CDR2 SVGAGI. The CDR3, as DNA: TGTGCCAGCAGCGGACTAGCGGGAAACACCGGGGAGCTGTTTTTT. This encodes CASSGLAGNTGELFF.

The chain carries TRBV28 and TRBJ2-5, with D tentatively TRBD1 or TRBD2 (6 bases each). The CDR3 runs 13 residues. V was pared by 10 bases and J by 4 bases, with 16 bases between. Looked up from germline, CDR1 is MDHEN and CDR2 is SYDVKM. The CDR3 loop is CATRRGGRETQYF. Written as DNA, the CDR3 is TGTGCCACCAGACGAGGGGGGCGAGAGACCCAGTACTTC.

The chain uses TRBV28 and TRBJ2-7; a possible D gene is TRBD2 (5 bases). Trimming stripped 2 bases from V and 5 bases from J, with 10 bases between. Germline loops: CDR1 MDHEN, CDR2 SYDVKM. CDR3 size: 13 residues. The CDR3, as DNA: TGTGCCAGCAGTTTAGCAGAGGGCCACGAGCAGTACTTC. This translates into CASSLAEGHEQYF.

This clone was recorded once. The rearrangement joins TRBV7-2 to TRBJ2-2; TRBD2 aligns across 10 bases. With 5 bases clipped from V and 5 bases from J, the junction kept 5 bases outside the gene matches. This CDR3 contains 15 residues. Per the germline V gene, CDR1 is SGHTA and CDR2 is FQGNSA. CDR3 protein: CASSAILAGTGELFF. The CDR3 DNA follows: TGTGCCAGCAGCGCCATACTAGCGGGAACCGGGGAGCTGTTTTTT.

The V gene is TRBV6-5, the J gene TRBJ2-7; 11 positions match TRBD2. V shed 6 bases and J 6 bases; nucleotides not matched to a gene: 4. This CDR3 comprises 13 residues. In germline, CDR1 is MNHEY, CDR2 SVGAGI. The CDR3 nucleotides read TGTGCCAGCAGACCCGGGACTAGCGGCGAGCAGTACTTC. This gives the protein CASRPGTSGEQYF.

The chain employs TRBV15 and TRBJ1-1; no reliable D call. Trimming took 4 bases from V and 2 from J, leaving 5 bases between them. CDR1 and CDR2 from the germline V gene are LNHNV and YYDKDF (reference sequence). The CDR3 runs to 12 residues. In nucleotides, the CDR3 is TGTGCCACCAGCACAGTAAACACTGAAGCTTTCTTT. It codes for CATSTVNTEAFF.

The chain uses TRBV10-1 and TRBJ2-7, with a possible D match to TRBD1 (5 bases). V shed 0 bases and J shed 1 base, with 16 bases lying between them. CDR1 and CDR2 (germline): WNHNN, SYGVQD (reference sequence). The CDR3 length is 17 residues. CDR3 in DNA: TGCGCCAGCAGTGAGTCGGGGCGGCCCTCCGAATCCTACGAGCAGTACTTC. Translating it yields CASSESGRPSESYEQYF.

This chain uses TRBV9 with TRBJ1-4; D is unclear. The CDR3 loop spans 15 amino acids. V was clipped by 0 bases and J by 5 bases, with 11 bases between them. Germline V gene lookup returns CDR1 SGDLS and CDR2 YYNGEE. The CDR3: CASSVVVGKNEKLFF. The CDR3 region has the DNA TGTGCCAGCAGCGTAGTGGTAGGGAAGAATGAAAAACTGTTTTTT. Full variable domain (missing parts from reference TRBV9 and TRBJ1-4): DSGVTQTPKHLITATGQRVTLRCSPRSGDLSVYWYQQSLDQGLQFLIQYYNGEERAKGNILERFSAQQFPDLHSELNLSSLELGDSALYFCASSVVVGKNEKLFFGSGTQLSVL.

This sequence joins TRBV5-4 and TRBJ2-3, with D maybe TRBD2 (6 bases). Germline V gene lookup returns CDR1 SGHNT and CDR2 YYREEE (reference sequence). Trimming took off 2 bases at V and 0 bases at J, with 16 bases between the two ends. The CDR3 is 17 amino acids. CDR3 amino acids: CASSLLQRVTSTDTQYF. The CDR3 region has the DNA TGTGCCAGCAGCTTACTCCAGCGGGTTACTAGCACAGATACGCAGTATTTT. The full variable domain, in which reference TRBV5-4 and TRBJ2-3 provide the parts outside the CDR3, is ETGVTQSPTHLIKTRGQQVTLRCSSQSGHNTVSWYQQALGQGPQFIFQYYREEENGRGNFPPRFSGLQFPNYSSELNVNALELDDSALYLCASSLLQRVTSTDTQYFGPGTRLTVL.

This chain connects TRBV9 to TRBJ2-6; D possibly matches TRBD1 or TRBD2 (5 bases each). Germline lookup yields CDR1 SGDLS and CDR2 YYNGEE. V was clipped by 4 bases and J by 0 bases, with 14 bases between them. This CDR3 comprises 17 residues. For the CDR3, the DNA is TGTGCCAGCAGCCCCATGACGGGACCCTCTGGGGCCAACGTCCTGACTTTC. This translates into CASSPMTGPSGANVLTF.

V gene TRBV27 combines with J gene TRBJ2-1; 9 bases map to TRBD2. The CDR3 is 18 residues long. Germline V gene sequence: CDR1 MNHEY, CDR2 SMNVEV (reference sequence). The V and J ends lost 6 bases and 3 bases, in that order; junction bases with no gene match: 15. The CDR3 sequence: CASRQTDDGREGYNEQFF. Written as DNA, the CDR3 is TGTGCCAGCAGACAAACCGACGATGGGCGGGAGGGCTACAATGAGCAGTTCTTC.

The rearrangement links TRBV4-1 to TRBJ1-5; D gene uncertain. The CDR3 length is 16 residues. Between the trimmed V and J ends, which lost 3 bases and 5 bases, there was a span of 17 bases. The germline gives CDR1 MGHRA, CDR2 YSYEKL. The CDR3 reads CASSHESLSAYQPQHF. In nucleotides, the CDR3 is TGCGCCAGCAGCCATGAAAGTCTGTCAGCATATCAGCCCCAGCATTTT.

The V gene is TRBV7-8, the J gene TRBJ1-1, with D perhaps TRBD1 (6 bases). V lost 1 base and J lost 1, with 10 bases in between. CDR1 SGHVS and CDR2 FQNEAQ come from the germline V gene. The CDR3 is 15 amino acids. CDR3 bases: TGTGCCAGCAGCTTAGAGTACAGGGCGAACACTGAAGCTTTCTTT. Its translation: CASSLEYRANTEAFF.

This clone was seen only once. This rearrangement joins TRBV18 to TRBJ2-1; D might be TRBD1 (6 bases). This CDR3 is 14 amino acids long. Germline V gene data show CDR1 as KGHSH and CDR2 as LQKENI. Trimming cost V 3 bases and J 9 bases, with 15 bases left between them. The CDR3 bases are TGTGCCAGCTCACCCCTAGTACAGGGCGGTGAGCAGTTCTTC. Translation gives CASSPLVQGGEQFF.

The chain is built from TRBV30 and TRBJ1-2; TRBD1 is a possible D gene (5 bases). The V gene's germline CDR1 is GTSNPN and CDR2 SVGIG (reference sequence). The CDR3 spans 10 residues. Trimming pared 7 bases from V and 8 bases from J, leaving 11 bases between. The CDR3 sequence: CAFRWDGYTF. DNA for the CDR3: TGTGCCTTCAGGTGGGACGGCTACACCTTC. Complete variable domain (other parts from reference TRBV30 and TRBJ1-2): SQTIHQWPATLVQPVGSPLSLECTVEGTSNPNLYWYRQAAGRGLQLLFYSVGIGQISSEVPQNLSASRPQDRQFILSSKKLLLSDSGFYLCAFRWDGYTFGSGTRLTVV.

J is TRBJ2-5 and V is TRBV7-9; 8 bases fit TRBD1. Germline lookup yields CDR1 SEHNR and CDR2 FQNEAQ (reference sequence). V dropped 5 bases and J dropped 3; count of bases not matched to a gene: 5. The CDR3 runs to 14 residues. DNA for the CDR3: TGTGCCAGCAGCCCCACGACAGGGGAAGAGACCCAGTACTTC. This gives the protein CASSPTTGEETQYF.

The chain combines TRBV5-3 with TRBJ2-1; 10 bases line up with TRBD1. TRBV5-3 is annotated as an ORF whose role is uncertain. CDR3 length equals 14 residues. The V and J ends lost 8 bases and 9 bases, in that order; junction bases with no gene match: 11. The CDR3: CASRLDRGLGEQFF. The CDR3 DNA reads TGTGCCAGCAGGCTTGACAGGGGGCTAGGTGAGCAGTTCTTC.

The gene calls are TRBV2 and TRBJ2-1; 11 positions match TRBD2. There are 15 residues in the CDR3. Germline CDR1 is SNHLY and CDR2 is FYNNEI. V shed 6 bases, J shed 8 bases, and the junction held 9 bases outside the gene matches. The CDR3 region is CASSPTSGGGDEQFF. The CDR3 DNA sequence: TGTGCCAGCAGCCCCACTAGCGGGGGAGGGGATGAGCAGTTCTTC.

This chain connects TRBV11-2 to TRBJ2-4; 8 bases align to TRBD2. The CDR3 sequence is 17 residues long. Germline lookup yields CDR1 SGHAT and CDR2 FQNNGV. Trimming at V came to 8 bases and at J to 2 bases, leaving 14 bases not matched to a gene. The CDR3 DNA reads as TGTGCCAGCGCACCCTCCGGGGCGGGAGGCACCAAAAACATTCAGTACTTC. As protein: CASAPSGAGGTKNIQYF.

The chain combines TRBV5-8 with TRBJ1-3; D gene unclear. CDR1 is SGHTS and CDR2 is YDEGEE in the germline V gene. This CDR3 is built from 14 residues. The V gene lost 7 bases and the J gene lost 2 bases, with 13 bases spanning the gap. The CDR3 reads CASALAGTGNTIYF. The CDR3 nucleotides read TGTGCCAGCGCCTTGGCGGGGACTGGAAACACCATATATTTT.

The rearrangement uses TRBV25-1 and TRBJ2-7; D gene ambiguous. The germline gives CDR1 MGHDK, CDR2 SYGVNS. Trimming stripped 4 bases from V and 2 bases from J, with 15 bases between. The CDR3 length is 15 residues. CDR3 coding DNA: TGTGCCAGCAGTGCTACAGCCGAAAGCCCCTACGAGCAGTACTTC. Translating it yields CASSATAESPYEQYF.

V and J are TRBV5-4 and TRBJ2-5, with D perhaps matching TRBD1 (5 bases). CDR1 and CDR2 from the germline V gene are SGHNT and YYREEE (reference sequence). Trimming pared 0 bases from V and 2 bases from J, leaving 11 bases between. There are 15 residues in the CDR3. CDR3 DNA sequence: TGTGCCAGCAGCTTGGACCAGGGTCGTCAAGAGACCCAGTACTTC. It yields the protein CASSLDQGRQETQYF.

This clone appeared once. The genes are TRBV25-1 and TRBJ2-2; TRBD2 matches at 8 bases. The trim removed 0 bases at V and 3 bases at J, leaving 6 bases unmatched. CDR1 is MGHDK and CDR2 is SYGVNS in the germline V gene. CDR3 length equals 17 residues. The DNA of the CDR3 is TGTGCCAGCAGTGAATATCCTGGGACTAGAGACACCGGGGAGCTGTTTTTT. Translated, it gives CASSEYPGTRDTGELFF. The full variable domain, its missing parts supplied by reference TRBV25-1 and TRBJ2-2, is EADIYQTPRYLVIGTGKKITLECSQTMGHDKMYWYQQDPGMELHLIHYSYGVNSTEKGDLSSESTVSRIRTEHFPLTLESARPSHTSQYLCASSEYPGTRDTGELFFGEGSRLTVL.

The gene calls are TRBV14 and TRBJ2-1; 8 bases align to TRBD2. CDR3 length: 15 residues. From germline, CDR1 is SGHDN and CDR2 FVKESK. J lost 3 bases, V lost 4 bases, and 5 bases had no gene match. The CDR3 is CASSLSGIDYNEQFF. The CDR3, as DNA: TGTGCCAGCAGCCTTAGCGGGATAGACTACAATGAGCAGTTCTTC.

This sequence joins TRBV5-1 and TRBJ2-7; weak D call: TRBD1 (5 bases). CDR1 is SGHRS and CDR2 is YFSETQ in the germline V gene. Trimming shortened V by 0 bases and J by 4 bases, and 11 bases separated the two germline ends. This CDR3 is 14 amino acids long. This CDR3 is CASSLEGIGYEQYF. DNA for the CDR3: TGCGCCAGCAGCTTGGAGGGGATCGGTTACGAGCAGTACTTC. The whole variable domain, remainder taken from reference TRBV5-1 and TRBJ2-7, is KAGVTQTPRYLIKTRGQQVTLSCSPISGHRSVSWYQQTPGQGLQFLFEYFSETQRNKGNFPGRFSGRQFSNSRSEMNVSTLELGDSALYLCASSLEGIGYEQYFGPGTRLTVT.

J is TRBJ2-7 and V is TRBV28, with TRBD1 matching 8 bases. Germline CDR1 MDHEN, CDR2 SYDVKM. The V segment lost 8 bases and the J segment 0 bases; nucleotides outside the gene matches: 12. There are 16 residues in the CDR3. The CDR3 region is CASVLGAGGGSYEQYF. CDR3 in DNA: TGTGCCAGCGTTTTGGGAGCAGGGGGCGGCTCCTACGAGCAGTACTTC.

This clone has just one count. V usage is TRBV9 and J usage is TRBJ2-3; 7 nucleotides align to TRBD2. The CDR3 is 16 amino acids. With V trimmed by 0 bases and J by 2 bases, 6 bases remained unmatched. The germline gives CDR1 SGDLS, CDR2 YYNGEE. CDR3 loop: CASSVGMRGNTDTQYF. The DNA of the CDR3 is TGTGCCAGCAGCGTAGGAATGCGGGGGAACACAGATACGCAGTATTTT.